The 14 T cell receptor beta chains presented below share a single source sample, sequenced in a study of radiation and T cells in renal cell carcinoma (TCRdb year 2020). The receptor library was made with the immunoSEQ multiplex PCR assay. Imported from immuneACCESS, the table was reduced by TCRdb to in-frame sequences with V and J called. These copies leave out some clones; in studies compared against another copy, an unresolved V gene accounts for under half, and the cause of the remainder is not known. Within this sample are some 130,000 clones, with 80% to 90% of them counted one time only. 1.9% of the sample lies in the top ten. The sample's time point label, in plain terms: blood 2 weeks post-SBRT. The treatment or condition label, read with the paper, signifies: 15 Gy SBRT to primary tumor, nephrectomy 4 weeks later. Sequencing used blood, obtained from a patient whose treatment included radiotherapy and nephrectomy. These receptors all stem from a woman aged 60 to 75 with renal cell carcinoma.

Comment on this clone: Other DNA sequences within the sample encode an identical CDR3. The chain couples TRBV11-2 to TRBJ2-2; D uncertain. The CDR3 covers 12 residues. V was clipped by 6 bases and J by 7 bases, with 9 bases between them. In germline, CDR1 is SGHAT, CDR2 FQNNGV. As DNA, the CDR3 is TGTGCCAGCAGTCGAGGAGTCGGGGAGCTGTTTTTT. Its translation: CASSRGVGELFF.

The chain employs TRBV29-1 and TRBJ2-7, with TRBD1 as a possible D gene (7 bases). Deletions cut 6 bases from V and 0 bases from J, with 12 bases between. The length of the CDR3 is 13 residues. The germline V gene encodes CDR1 SQVTM and CDR2 ANQGSEA. The CDR3 bases are TGCAGCGTGACAGGGAGGAGCTCCTACGAGCAGTACTTC. Translated: CSVTGRSSYEQYF.

This chain uses TRBV7-6 with TRBJ1-1; D is ambiguous. Trimming left V 5 bases short and J 0 bases short, with 16 bases between. Germline-derived CDR1 and CDR2 are SGHVS and FNYEAQ. This CDR3 contains 16 residues. CDR3 in DNA: TGTGCCAGCAGCCCCGTCGCATCCCGAATGAACACTGAAGCTTTCTTT. It encodes CASSPVASRMNTEAFF.

The V call is TRBV19, the J call TRBJ1-2; D not certain. This CDR3 is built from 15 residues. Germline CDR1 LNHDA, CDR2 SQIVND (reference sequence). The V end was cut by 5 bases, the J end by 3 bases, with 16 bases between. The CDR3 reads CASSPPFGFDYGYTF. CDR3 nucleotides: TGTGCCAGTAGTCCCCCCTTTGGGTTCGACTATGGCTACACCTTC. Supplemented by reference TRBV19 and TRBJ1-2, the full variable domain reads DGGITQSPKYLFRKEGQNVTLSCEQNLNHDAMYWYRQDPGQGLRLIYYSQIVNDFQKGDIAEGYSVSREKKESFPLTVTSAQKNPTAFYLCASSPPFGFDYGYTFGSGTRLTVV.

This rearrangement joins TRBV28 to TRBJ1-3; D may be TRBD1 (6 bases). The CDR3 is 13 amino acids. V was pared by 5 bases and J by 12 bases, with 17 bases between. Germline V gives CDR1 MDHEN, CDR2 SYDVKM. The CDR3 sequence is CASSTYRAPSIYF. CDR3 coding DNA: TGTGCCAGCAGTACATACAGGGCCCCCAGCATATATTTT.

The gene calls are TRBV19 and TRBJ2-5, with 9 nucleotides matching TRBD1. Germline CDR1 reads LNHDA; CDR2 reads SQIVND (reference sequence). V trimming: 3 bases; J trimming: 5 bases; junction bases outside the gene matches: 7. This CDR3 spans 15 amino acids. The CDR3 protein is CASSIATGTGETQYF. The CDR3 DNA reads as TGTGCCAGTAGTATCGCGACCGGGACAGGGGAGACCCAGTACTTC.

The chain couples TRBV30 to TRBJ1-1; 7 positions match TRBD1. Per the germline V gene, CDR1 is GTSNPN and CDR2 is SVGIG (reference sequence). The length of the CDR3 is 13 residues. V was clipped by 7 bases and J by 5 bases; unmatched bases: 10. The CDR3 here is CASRIQGWTEAFF. As DNA, the CDR3 is TGTGCCTCGCGAATACAGGGGTGGACTGAAGCTTTCTTT.

The rearrangement joins TRBV6-6 to TRBJ2-7; D is possibly TRBD1 (5 bases). Germline CDR1 MNHNY, CDR2 SVGAGI (reference sequence). The CDR3 length is 15 residues. The germline V and J ends were trimmed by 2 bases and 3 bases, with 14 bases remaining between them. The CDR3, as DNA: TGTGCCAGCAGTTACCGGCAGGGAAGGAACTACGAGCAGTACTTC. Protein: CASSYRQGRNYEQYF.

This clone came up once. CDR3 sequence: CAISGQGDQPQHF. CDR3 DNA sequence: TGTGCCATCAGCGGACAGGGCGATCAGCCCCAGCATTTT. This chain uses TRBV10-3 with TRBJ1-5; the match to TRBD1 covers 8 bases. This CDR3 has 13 residues. Germline CDR1 ENHRY, CDR2 SYGVKD. Trimming at V came to 6 bases and at J to 5 bases, leaving 3 bases not matched to a gene.

This sequence joins TRBV18 and TRBJ1-5; D ambiguous. Between the trimmed V and J ends, which lost 1 base and 5 bases, there was a span of 6 bases. This CDR3 is 13 amino acids long. CDR1 is KGHSH, CDR2 LQKENI, per germline. The CDR3 loop reads CASSPRSDQPQHF. CDR3 DNA: TGTGCCAGCTCACCACGGTCGGATCAGCCCCAGCATTTT.

The chain carries TRBV6-6 and TRBJ2-7; a possible D gene is TRBD2 (5 bases). In germline, CDR1 is MNHNY, CDR2 SVGAGI (reference sequence). Trimming took 6 bases from V and 2 from J, leaving 11 bases between them. This CDR3 has 13 residues. CDR3 protein: CASSGGTPYEQYF. The CDR3 coding sequence is TGTGCCAGCAGCGGAGGAACCCCCTACGAGCAGTACTTC.

The CDR3 loop reads CASTGDRYTEAFF. The DNA for the CDR3 is TGTGCCAGCACCGGGGACAGGTACACTGAAGCTTTCTTT. This rearrangement joins TRBV6-1 to TRBJ1-1; 8 nucleotides line up with TRBD1. Germline CDR1 MNHNS, CDR2 SASEGT. This CDR3 is 13 amino acids long. V gave up 7 bases and J gave up 3 bases; unmatched junction bases: 4.

The chain carries TRBV18 and TRBJ1-1; TRBD1 matches 7 bases. CDR3 length: 16 residues. V lost 6 bases and J lost 1; bases outside the gene matches: 11. CDR1 is KGHSH and CDR2 is LQKENI in the germline V gene. The DNA for the CDR3 is TGTGCCAGCTCGTTCGGCAGGACAGGACCGAACACTGAAGCTTTCTTT. It yields the protein CASSFGRTGPNTEAFF.

This rearrangement joins TRBV10-3 to TRBJ1-1; D not resolved. V lost 6 bases, J lost 1 base, and 15 bases lay in between. This CDR3 has 15 amino acids. The germline V gene has CDR1 ENHRY and CDR2 SYGVKD. CDR3 amino acids: CAIREGPEGNTEAFF. CDR3 bases: TGTGCCATCAGGGAAGGACCGGAAGGGAACACTGAAGCTTTCTTT.